The 18 T cell receptor beta chains listed next were all sequenced from one sample in a study of T cells after yellow fever vaccination. One entry per CDR3 protein results from TCRdb running MiXCR on the 5' RACE reads. The sample yields 310,000 or so distinct CDR3 sequences, around 6.8% seen once. The source was PBMCs, collected 45 days after the first yellow fever vaccination. These receptors were collected from a man younger than 35 who received the YFV17D yellow fever vaccine.

The chain employs TRBV10-1 and TRBJ2-1; D is unresolved. CDR1 and CDR2 (germline): WNHNN, SYGVQD (reference sequence). The CDR3 is 13 amino acids. V lost 0 bases and J lost 7, with 7 bases in between. The CDR3 DNA follows: TGCGCCAGCAGTGAGTCGACGAGGAATGAGCAGTTCTTC. Translation gives CASSESTRNEQFF.

J is TRBJ2-6 and V is TRBV15; D possibly corresponds to TRBD2 (6 bases). Trimming pared 3 bases from V and 4 bases from J, leaving 10 bases between. This CDR3 has 15 residues. Germline V CDR1 and CDR2: LNHNV, YYDKDF (reference sequence). The CDR3 nucleotides read TGTGCCACCAGCAGGGAGGGTTCAGGGGCCAACGTCCTGACTTTC. Encoded protein: CATSREGSGANVLTF. The variable domain in full, completed from reference TRBV15 and TRBJ2-6, reads DAMVIQNPRYQVTQFGKPVTLSCSQTLNHNVMYWYQQKSSQAPKLLFHYYDKDFNNEADTPDNFQSRRPNTSFCFLDIRSPGLGDTAMYLCATSREGSGANVLTFGAGSRLTVL.

This clonotype appeared many times. J is TRBJ2-7 and V is TRBV5-1; D not certain. Germline CDR1 SGHRS, CDR2 YFSETQ. Trimming removed 3 bases from V and 4 bases from J, with 11 bases in between. This CDR3 spans 13 amino acids. This chain's CDR3 is CASSYLVGYEQYV. The CDR3 DNA reads as TGCGCCAGCAGCTACCTCGTTGGGTACGAGCAGTACGTC.

This sequence joins TRBV3-1 and TRBJ2-1; possible D gene TRBD2, 6 bases. This CDR3 region has 13 residues. Trimming shortened V by 1 base and J by 6 bases, and 7 bases separated the two germline ends. CDR1 and CDR2 from the germline V gene are LGHDT and YNNKEL (reference sequence). The CDR3 here is CASSQAGVNEQFF. The CDR3, as DNA: TGTGCCAGCAGCCAAGCGGGGGTCAATGAGCAGTTCTTC.

This clonotype was seen ten or more times. The chain links TRBV6-2 or TRBV6-3 to TRBJ2-5; a weak D match, TRBD2 (5 bases). The CDR3 has 15 amino acids. Trimming removed 5 bases from V and 3 bases from J, with 16 bases in between. From germline, CDR1 is MNHEY and CDR2 SVGEGT. The CDR3 DNA reads TGTGCCAGCAGTGTAGTCCGGGAATTTGAAGAGACCCAGTACTTC. Translating gives CASSVVREFEETQYF.

The V call is TRBV3-1, the J call TRBJ1-3; 7 bases line up with TRBD1. Germline trimming cut 4 bases from V and 2 bases from J; bases unmatched to any gene: 8. CDR1 LGHDT and CDR2 YNNKEL come from the germline V gene (reference sequence). The CDR3 totals 16 residues. The CDR3 loop is CASSLLHDRAGNTIYF. In DNA form, the CDR3 reads TGTGCCAGCAGCCTCCTCCACGACAGGGCTGGAAACACCATATATTTT.

The chain couples TRBV15 to TRBJ1-1, with TRBD1 matching 11 bases. J gave up 8 bases and V 0 bases, and 2 bases lay outside the gene matches. The germline gives CDR1 LNHNV, CDR2 YYDKDF (reference sequence). CDR3 size: 14 residues. Here the CDR3 DNA reads TGTGCCACCAGCAGAGATCGGGACAGGGGGGAAGCTTTCTTT. Its translation: CATSRDRDRGEAFF.

This chain joins TRBV20-1 and TRBJ2-3; 8 bases are a match to TRBD2. The CDR3 loop spans 15 amino acids. In germline, CDR1 is DFQATT, CDR2 SNEGSKA (reference sequence). Germline trimming cut 0 bases from V and 3 bases from J; bases unmatched to any gene: 5. The DNA for the CDR3 is TGCAGTGCTAGAGACAGCGGGGGCGTGACAGATACGCAGTATTTT. The encoded protein is CSARDSGGVTDTQYF.

Many counts were recorded for this clonotype. The chain couples TRBV21-1 to TRBJ2-5. TRBV21-1 is marked as a pseudogene. The length of the CDR3 is 15 residues. This CDR3 is CASSQTWLRQETQYF. DNA for the CDR3: TGTGCCAGCAGCCAAACATGGCTTCGCCAAGAGACCCAGTACTTC.

In its sample, this clonotype was seen many times. The genes are TRBV6-1 and TRBJ1-5; the D is unclear. The CDR3 totals 14 residues. V was shortened by 8 bases and J by 6 bases, with 17 bases between the two germline ends. Germline CDR1 reads MNHNS; CDR2 reads SASEGT. This CDR3 is CASFEPAEAQPQHF. DNA for the CDR3: TGTGCCAGCTTTGAGCCGGCGGAGGCTCAGCCCCAGCATTTT.

Many counts were recorded for this clonotype. This sequence joins TRBV11-3 and TRBJ2-3; 7 nucleotides align to TRBD1. The trim removed 3 bases at V and 1 base at J, leaving 1 base unmatched. This CDR3 region has 14 residues. Germline lookup yields CDR1 SGHNT and CDR2 YENEEA. The CDR3 protein is CASSLQGGTDTQYF. In DNA form, the CDR3 reads TGTGCCAGCAGCTTGCAGGGGGGCACAGATACGCAGTATTTT.

V is TRBV2 and J is TRBJ2-1; D ambiguous. CDR3 length equals 12 residues. The germline CDR1 and CDR2 sequences are SNHLY and FYNNEI. V lost 11 bases to trimming and J lost 3 bases, with 11 bases between them. The DNA for the CDR3 is TGTGCCCTCGGGCTACTCTACAATGAGCAGTTCTTC. Its protein product is CALGLLYNEQFF.

This clonotype was seen a few times. Its ends do not fully match the called genes, so a read error is possible. This sequence joins TRBV4-1 and TRBJ2-1; D perhaps matches TRBD2 (6 bases). Germline lookup yields CDR1 MGHRA and CDR2 YSYEKL. This CDR3 region has 15 residues. CDR3 bases: TGTGCTAGCAGCCAAGGGGACTCCTCCTACAATGAGCAGTTCTTC. Protein sequence: CASSQGDSSYNEQFF.

This clonotype was recorded a few times. This chain uses TRBV12-5 with TRBJ2-1; 11 bases line up with TRBD1. V lost 5 bases to trimming and J lost 8 bases; unmatched junction nucleotides: 8. CDR3 size: 15 residues. Germline V CDR1 and CDR2: LGHNT, FRNRAP. In DNA, the CDR3 is TGTGCTAGTGGTCCAGGGACAGGGGGAATCGATGAGCAGTTCTTC. Translation: CASGPGTGGIDEQFF.

The chain recombines TRBV28 with TRBJ2-7; D not resolved. Germline lookup yields CDR1 MDHEN and CDR2 SYDVKM. Trimming took off 7 bases at V and 4 bases at J, with 8 bases between the two ends. This CDR3 comprises 11 residues. The CDR3 DNA reads TGTGCCAGCACCGATGGGTACGAGCAGTACGTC. It yields the protein CASTDGYEQYV.

The rearrangement joins TRBV5-1 to TRBJ1-1; a possible D gene is TRBD1 (6 bases). The CDR3 is made up of 12 amino acids. The V and J ends lost 4 bases and 11 bases respectively, with 15 bases between them. Germline CDR1 reads SGHRS; CDR2 reads YFSETQ. In DNA, the CDR3 is TGCGCCAGCAGCGATACAGGGTTGAGGGCTTTCTTT. This gives the protein CASSDTGLRAFF.

This clonotype was counted ten times or more. J is TRBJ1-4 and V is TRBV6-2 or TRBV6-3; D not certain. V lost 8 bases and J lost 0, with 7 bases in between. Germline assignment: CDR1 MNHEY and CDR2 SVGEGT. The CDR3 consists of 13 residues. The CDR3 reads CASLGATNEKLFF. The CDR3 region has the DNA TGTGCCAGCCTCGGGGCAACTAATGAAAAACTGTTTTTT.

The genes are TRBV11-2 and TRBJ2-7; D gene unclear. The germline V and J ends were trimmed by 1 base and 6 bases, with 4 bases remaining between them. Per germline, CDR1 SGHAT and CDR2 FQNNGV. The CDR3 is made up of 11 amino acids. CDR3 sequence reads: CASSLGIEQYV. The CDR3 coding sequence is TGTGCCAGCAGCTTAGGTATCGAGCAGTACGTC.